The T cell receptor beta chain described here comes from a study of blood T cell repertoires in COVID-19. The overall study: Collection of acute and convalescent COVID-19 samples took place in the United States, Italy and Spain. T cells, B-cell-depleted T cells, or PBMCs supplied cDNA or gDNA.

Methods used by the authors: Using reference gene primer amplification, nucleated cell counts were estimated. Using immunoSEQ multiplex PCR, the repertoire was profiled, and TCRdb retains in-frame clones only, with some absent. Clonal size and the V and J genes are those of that table, whereas D and trimming came from the DNA. The sample includes about 190,000 clones, about 90% of them seen just once. The TCR comes from a man in his fifties with acute or convalescent COVID-19. Sequencing was carried out using peripheral blood.

The CDR3 loop is CASSARQAETGELFF. The CDR3 nucleotides are TGTGCCAGCAGTGCTCGACAGGCCGAGACCGGGGAGCTGTTTTTT. This chain connects TRBV2 to TRBJ2-2; tentatively, D is TRBD1 (6 bases). The V gene lost 4 bases and the J gene lost 5 bases, with 14 bases spanning the gap. Germline CDR1 SNHLY, CDR2 FYNNEI. This CDR3 is 15 amino acids long. Full variable domain (missing parts from reference TRBV2 and TRBJ2-2): EPEVTQTPSHQVTQMGQEVILRCVPISNHLYFYWYRQILGQKVEFLVSFYNNEISEKSEIFDDQFSVERPDGSNFTLKIRSTKLEDSAMYFCASSARQAETGELFFGEGSRLTVL.